Sequencing of this TCR beta chain was carried out in a study of blood T cell repertoires in COVID-19. The ends lost 4 bases at V and 5 bases at J; junction bases unmatched: 8. This CDR3 is 16 amino acids long. CDR1 and CDR2 from the germline V gene are SGDLS and YYNGEE. The participants were between about 18 and 90 years old and came from 20 to 30 US areas. Clinical histories supplied by participants themselves formed the basis of cohort assignment. Recovered Cohort 3 donors showed two negative PCRs, clearance, or symptom resolution. In the original processing: For nucleated cells, counts were estimated from reference gene primer amplification. The repertoire was sequenced with immunoSEQ multiplex PCR; TCRdb's copy has only in-frame clones and lacks some. V and J calls and clone size are as listed in that table; D and trimming were resolved from the DNA. This sample has over 120,000 clones; roughly 90% occur once, and the top ten carry roughly 3.9%.

The origin of this receptor is a man in his fifties who had recovered from COVID-19. The rearrangement uses TRBV9 and TRBJ2-1; TRBD2 aligns across 11 bases. The sample comprised PBMCs or T cells enriched from blood (not recorded which). CDR3 in amino acids: CASSTLAGGDHNEQFF. The CDR3 DNA reads as TGTGCCAGCAGCACCCTAGCGGGGGGCGACCACAATGAGCAGTTCTTC.